This TCR beta chain was identified during a study of T cell repertoires in cytomegalovirus infection. Trimming took off 1 base at V and 6 bases at J, with 8 bases between the two ends. Per germline, CDR1 SQVTM and CDR2 ANQGSEA. The CDR3 has 12 residues. Of note for this clonotype: What it recognizes is unknown.

Each CDR3 protein is one row after TCRdb ran MiXCR on the reads. Counted here are around 300,000 distinct CDR3 sequences, roughly a fifth occurring once; the ten biggest clones make up roughly 19%. This sequence was found in a human donor in good health (CMV status not recorded). Some clones in this sample may be carry-over from other donors' samples. V is TRBV29-1 and J is TRBJ2-3, with D unresolved. The material sequenced was cultured PBMCs, taken from culture after CMV antigen stimulation. The CDR3 region has the DNA TGCAGCGTTGAAGGGCAGACGGATACGCAGTATTTT. Translated: CSVEGQTDTQYF.